The next 7 T cell receptor beta chains were all read from a single sample in a study of control samples from healthy donors and cancer patients. Libraries were prepared by immunoSEQ multiplex PCR; TCRdb keeps only in-frame clonotypes and omits some of them. The sample includes approximately 100,000 clones, about 89% of them seen just once. Sequenced sample: blood. These receptors all stem from a man under 40 in good health.

This chain joins TRBV5-1 and TRBJ1-2; maybe TRBD1 (6 bases). V was cut by 7 bases and J by 3 bases, with 22 bases left in between. The CDR3 loop spans 16 amino acids. Germline V CDR1 and CDR2: SGHRS, YFSETQ. The CDR3 sequence: CASGLSRPGADYGYTF. The CDR3 nucleotides read TGCGCCAGCGGCCTCTCGCGTCCGGGGGCTGACTATGGCTACACCTTC.

This chain connects TRBV3-1 (or the pseudogene TRBV3-2) to TRBJ1-1; D is undetermined. The germline V gene has CDR1 LGHDT and CDR2 YNNKEL (reference sequence). The CDR3 has 14 amino acids. The V gene lost 0 bases and the J gene lost 9 bases, with 14 bases spanning the gap. CDR3 nucleotide sequence: TGTGCCAGCAGCCAAGATCCCGGGTCCTCCCAAGCTTTCTTT. It yields the protein CASSQDPGSSQAFF.

V is TRBV24-1 and J is TRBJ2-1, with 11 bases matching TRBD2. The CDR3 runs to 16 residues. Germline values: CDR1 KGHDR, CDR2 SFDVKD. V lost 3 bases, J lost 8 bases, and 8 bases stayed unmatched. In nucleotides, the CDR3 is TGTGCCACCAGTGATCTTAGCGGGAGGGCCCTGTATGAGCAGTTCTTC. This codes for CATSDLSGRALYEQFF.

As for this clone: One junction end disagrees with the germline gene, perhaps due to a read error. The chain couples TRBV18 to TRBJ2-5; no clear D gene. In germline, CDR1 is KGHSH, CDR2 LQKENI. The CDR3 totals 16 residues. CDR3 amino acids: CATSLFQLNSGETQYF. In nucleotides, the CDR3 is TGTGCCACCTCACTATTTCAACTGAACAGTGGAGAGACCCAGTACTTC.

The V call is TRBV6-2 or TRBV6-3, the J call TRBJ1-2; the D gene is possibly TRBD1 (5 bases). With 6 bases removed from V and 6 bases from J, the gap between germline ends came to 17 bases. The CDR3 has 14 residues. The V gene's germline CDR1 is MNHEY and CDR2 SVGEGT. CDR3 sequence (DNA): TGTGCCAGCAGCCTACCCCAGGGTCGGGATGGCTACACCTTC. It translates to CASSLPQGRDGYTF.

The V and J genes are TRBV29-1 and TRBJ2-7; D not resolved. This CDR3 is built from 12 residues. CDR1 is SQVTM and CDR2 is ANQGSEA in the germline V gene. V lost 1 base and J lost 2, with 6 bases in between. CDR3 amino acids: CSVEGSAYEQYF. The CDR3 coding sequence is TGCAGCGTTGAAGGATCGGCCTACGAGCAGTACTTC.

This sequence joins TRBV29-1 and TRBJ2-1; no reliable D call. The germline V gene has CDR1 SQVTM and CDR2 ANQGSEA. V gave up 1 base and J gave up 6 bases, with 7 bases separating them. CDR3 length: 12 residues. As DNA, the CDR3 is TGCAGCGTTGAAGCCCATTCCAATGAGCAGTTCTTC. Its translation is CSVEAHSNEQFF.